A selection of T cell receptor beta chains follows, all from one sample in a study of CD8 T cells in ankylosing spondylitis. TCRdb ran MiXCR on the 5' RACE reads and lists one entry per CDR3 protein. In the table there are about 750,000 distinct CDR3 sequences, around 20% of which are singletons. Sequenced input: blood, either unsorted or a sorted T cell fraction (not recorded which). These receptor sequences come from a male donor with ankylosing spondylitis. Both conserved end residues are part of each CDR3. The D gene is left open where the match is weak. Clone size, where shown, is once, few, many, or a class for clones that have expanded.

TRBJ2-7,.,few,TRBV29-1,TGCAGCGGGCTAGGACAATACCCGGACGAGCAGTACTTC,CSGLGQYPDEQYF
TRBJ1-4,.,few,TRBV6-1,TGTGCCACCAAAAGACGGCGCGGCGGACCCGAAAAACTGTTTTTT,CATKRRRGGPEKLFF
TRBJ2-5,TRBD2,.,TRBV25-1,TGTGCCAGCAGTGCACCCGGGACTACCCTTGAGACCCAGTACTTC,CASSAPGTTLETQYF
TRBJ2-1,.,.,TRBV10-2,TGCGCCATCGGGGGTTCCTACAATGAGCAGTTCTTC,CAIGGSYNEQFF
TRBJ2-5,.,many,TRBV12-3/TRBV12-4,TGTGCCAGCAGTTTGGACGGGCGGGAGACCCAGTACTTC,CASSLDGRETQYF
TRBJ2-5,.,.,TRBV7-2,TGTGCCAGCAGCGTCCGGGACCCCCGGGACGAGACCCAGTACTTC,CASSVRDPRDETQYF
TRBJ2-7,.,.,TRBV11-2,TGTGCCAGCAGCTTACGGGACACACACCAGCAGTACTTC,CASSLRDTHQQYF
TRBJ2-2,.,many,TRBV20-1,TGCAGTGCTGGGCCGGGGACCGGGGAGCTGTTTTTT,CSAGPGTGELFF
TRBJ2-1,TRBD1,few,TRBV14,TGTGCCAGCAGCCATCAGCCTGGACAGGGGAAGTTCTTC,CASSHQPGQGKFF
TRBJ1-2,.,.,TRBV7-3,TGTGCCAGCAGCTTCAAGGGGGGTAGCGGCTACACCTTC,CASSFKGGSGYTF
TRBJ2-5,TRBD2,.,TRBV20-1,TGCAGTGCTAGGGGTCTAGCGGGATTGACCCAGTACTTC,CSARGLAGLTQYF
TRBJ1-3,.,.,TRBV27,TGTGCCAGCAGTCCCGGGACATACTCTGGAAACACCATATATTTT,CASSPGTYSGNTIYF
TRBJ2-4,.,many,TRBV25-1,TGTGCCAGCAGTGATTGGGGTAGCGGAGCCAAAAACATTCAGTACTTC,CASSDWGSGAKNIQYF
TRBJ1-1,.,few,TRBV6-5,TGTGCCAGCAGTCCCTCGGGGAAGGCAGACACTGAAGCTTTCTTT,CASSPSGKADTEAFF
TRBJ1-6,.,.,TRBV30,TGTGCCTGGAACGTACTCCAGGGAAGTAATTCACCCCTCCACTTT,CAWNVLQGSNSPLHF
TRBJ1-2,.,.,TRBV3-1,TGTGCCAGCAGCCAAGTCCGGGACGACTATGGCTACACCTTC,CASSQVRDDYGYTF
TRBJ2-5,TRBD1,.,TRBV28,TGTGCCAGCAGTAACAGGGGGTACCAAGAGACCCAGTACTTC,CASSNRGYQETQYF
TRBJ1-2,.,.,TRBV30,TGTGCCTGGAGTGTAGTAGGGGGGGCCCCTAGGGGCTACACCTTC,CAWSVVGGAPRGYTF
TRBJ1-1,.,.,TRBV20-1,TGCAGTGCTAGTCTCTCCGGGAACCTCGGGGCTTTCTTT,CSASLSGNLGAFF
TRBJ2-5,TRBD2,.,TRBV5-6,TGTGCCAGCAGCCAGACTAGCGGGGGTGGAGAGACCCAGTACTTC,CASSQTSGGGETQYF
TRBJ2-7,TRBD1,.,TRBV29-1,TGCAGCGTTTACATACAGGGGGCTGGGGAGCAGTACTTC,CSVYIQGAGEQYF
TRBJ2-5,.,.,TRBV5-5,TGTGCCAGCAGCTTAGGACAGATGAGAGAGACCCAGTACTTC,CASSLGQMRETQYF
TRBJ1-5,.,few,TRBV20-1,TGCAGTGCTAATGAGAGCAATCAGCCCCAGCATTTT,CSANESNQPQHF
TRBJ1-1,.,.,TRBV7-2,TGTGCCAGCAGCTTCCTGGCCTACAACACTGAAGCTTTCTTT,CASSFLAYNTEAFF
TRBJ2-3,.,.,TRBV6-2/TRBV6-3,TGTGCCAGCAGTTACTCTAAACAGTCAAACACAGATACGCAGTATTTT,CASSYSKQSNTDTQYF
TRBJ1-5,TRBD1,many,TRBV6-2/TRBV6-3,TGTGCCAGCAGCCCCCCGGGACAGGGATGGCAGCCCCAGCATTTT,CASSPPGQGWQPQHF
TRBJ2-6,.,many,TRBV28,TGTGCCAGCAGTTTGTTAGGCTCTGGGGCCAACGTCCTGACTTTC,CASSLLGSGANVLTF
TRBJ1-2,.,.,TRBV20-1,TGCAGTGCTAGCTCCAGGGGAGGCGGTGGCTACACCTTC,CSASSRGGGGYTF
TRBJ2-7,.,few,TRBV6-5,TGTGCCAGCAGGCCTACAGGGTCCTCCTACGAGCAGTACTTC,CASRPTGSSYEQYF
TRBJ1-1,.,few,TRBV10-3,TGTGCCATCAGTGAGTCTGGTCATACGAACACTGAAGCTTTCTTT,CAISESGHTNTEAFF
TRBJ2-1,TRBD2,few,TRBV12-3/TRBV12-4,TGTGCCAGCAGTTTATCTAGCGGGAGGAGCTCTGGTGAGCAGTTCTTC,CASSLSSGRSSGEQFF
TRBJ1-5,.,.,TRBV6-4,TGTGCCAGCAGTGTTACAATCAATCAGCCCCAGCATTTT,CASSVTINQPQHF
TRBJ2-1,TRBD2,few,TRBV6-1,TGTGCCAGCAGCGCCCCGGGGCTAGCGGGGGGTTCTAATGAGCAGTTCTTC,CASSAPGLAGGSNEQFF
TRBJ2-2,.,.,TRBV7-9,TGTGCCAGCACCCACACCGGGGAGCTGTTTTTT,CASTHTGELFF
TRBJ2-7,TRBD2,.,TRBV4-3,TGCGCCAGCAGCCAAGATCGGGCGGGAGGGGGATACGAGCAGTACTTC,CASSQDRAGGGYEQYF
TRBJ2-1,.,few,TRBV7-9,TGTGCCAGCAGTAGGGAACTAGTGAGCAATGAGCAGTTCTTC,CASSRELVSNEQFF
TRBJ1-5,.,few,TRBV7-2,TGTGCCAGCAGCTTAGAAGGGTACTATCAGCCCCAGCATTTT,CASSLEGYYQPQHF
TRBJ1-6,TRBD1,.,TRBV6-5,TGTGCCAGCAGTCCTCGACAGGGAATGGATTCACCCCTCCACTTT,CASSPRQGMDSPLHF
TRBJ2-2,.,few,TRBV5-1,TGCGCCAGCAGCTCGGAAGGGAGACCGAACACCGGGGAGCTGTTTTTT,CASSSEGRPNTGELFF
TRBJ1-6,.,.,TRBV7-2,TGTGCCAGCAGCTGGCGTGGGGCGCCCCTCCACTTT,CASSWRGAPLHF
TRBJ2-2,.,few,TRBV29-1,TGCAGCGTTGAAGTCCCCACCGGGGAGCTGTTTTTT,CSVEVPTGELFF
TRBJ2-7,TRBD1,many,TRBV5-1,TGCGCCAGCCGAGAGGGGACAGGGGGCCCCTACGAGCAGTACTTC,CASREGTGGPYEQYF
TRBJ1-3,.,.,TRBV20-1,TGCAGTGCTAGTGGGGCTCCGATTAAGAGCTCTGGAAACACCATATATTTT,CSASGAPIKSSGNTIYF
TRBJ2-7,.,.,TRBV2,TGTGCCAGCAGTGACCGAGAGGGCCTGAACGAGCAGTACTTC,CASSDREGLNEQYF
TRBJ2-3,.,.,TRBV20-1,TGCAGTGCTCTACTTCCGTTGCGCTCACAAGCAGCCACAGATACGCAGTATTTT,CSALLPLRSQAATDTQYF
TRBJ1-1,.,.,TRBV11-2,TGTGCCAGCAGCTTTATGGTAGGGAACACTGAAGCTTTCTTT,CASSFMVGNTEAFF
TRBJ1-4,.,.,TRBV20-1,TGCAGTGCTAGCCCGATGGGGGGGAGTGAAAAACTGTTTTTT,CSASPMGGSEKLFF
TRBJ1-1,.,.,TRBV7-6,TGTGCCAGCAGCTTAGACGTTTCCCCCACTGAAGCTTTCTTT,CASSLDVSPTEAFF
TRBJ2-5,.,few,TRBV12-3/TRBV12-4,TGTGCCAGCAGTGCTTGGACTAAAGAGACCCAGTACTTC,CASSAWTKETQYF
TRBJ2-7,.,.,TRBV20-1,TGCAGTGCTAGAGAGCGTGATAGGACCCCCTACGAGCAGTACTTC,CSARERDRTPYEQYF
TRBJ2-7,TRBD2,few,TRBV4-1,TGCGCCAGCAGCCAAGTCATAGCGGGAGAGGGCGAGCAGTACTTC,CASSQVIAGEGEQYF
TRBJ1-5,.,many,TRBV7-2,TGTGCCAGCAGCCCAGGGTACAATCAGCCCCAGCATTTT,CASSPGYNQPQHF
TRBJ2-7,.,.,TRBV29-1,TGCAGCGTTGTGTTGGGATCCCGCTACGAGCAGTACTTC,CSVVLGSRYEQYF